This T cell receptor beta chain is from a study of high-grade serous ovarian cancer treatment subgroups. Germline assignment: CDR1 SGHNT and CDR2 YENEEA. Trimming took 0 bases from V and 6 from J, leaving 9 bases between them. This CDR3 has 13 amino acids. Tumor tissue was taken before any definitive surgery or chemotherapy was given. Profiling relied on immunoSEQ multiplex PCR, and the TCRdb table lists in-frame clones only, not all of them. The table lists tens of thousands of clones, about 80% of them singletons. Material: tumor tissue. The V gene is TRBV11-3, the J gene TRBJ2-7, with no clear D. This TCR was sampled from a human donor with high-grade serous ovarian cancer. The CDR3 nucleotides read TGTGCCAGCAGCTTAGATCGATTAGGCGAGCAGTACTTC. Translating it yields CASSLDRLGEQYF.